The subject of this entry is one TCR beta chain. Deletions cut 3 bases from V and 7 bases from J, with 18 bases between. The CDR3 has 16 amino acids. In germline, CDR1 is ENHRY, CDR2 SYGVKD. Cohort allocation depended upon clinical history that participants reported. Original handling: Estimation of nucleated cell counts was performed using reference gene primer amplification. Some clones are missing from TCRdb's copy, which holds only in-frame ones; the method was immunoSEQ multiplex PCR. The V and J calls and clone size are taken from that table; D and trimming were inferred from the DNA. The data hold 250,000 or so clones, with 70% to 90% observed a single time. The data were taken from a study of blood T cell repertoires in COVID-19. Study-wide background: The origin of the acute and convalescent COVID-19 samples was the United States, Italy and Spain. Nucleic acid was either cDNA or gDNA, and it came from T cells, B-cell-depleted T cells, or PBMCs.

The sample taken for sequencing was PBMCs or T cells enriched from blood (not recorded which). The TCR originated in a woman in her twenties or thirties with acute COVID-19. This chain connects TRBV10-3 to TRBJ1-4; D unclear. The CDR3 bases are TGTGCCATCAGTGATGTACACCAAGACTACGGTGAAAAACTGTTTTTT. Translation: CAISDVHQDYGEKLFF.